One sample yielded the 2 T cell receptor beta chains listed below, sequenced in a study of early T cells in non-severe SARS-CoV-2 infection. TCRdb analysed the 5' RACE reads with MiXCR anew, one entry per CDR3 protein. The repertoire includes tens of thousands of distinct CDR3 sequences, around 6% of them detected once, and 34% sits in the top ten. This material consisted of whole blood, taken at baseline. The receptors were gathered from an adult who was a healthcare worker with PCR-confirmed SARS-CoV-2 infection or an uninfected control (not recorded which).

This clonotype appeared many times. CDR3 sequence: CASYTLPTLGYGYTF. Written as DNA, the CDR3 is TGTGCCAGCTACACTTTGCCGACGCTAGGCTATGGCTACACCTTC. This sequence joins TRBV6-1 and TRBJ1-2; D unclear. CDR3 length: 15 amino acids. The germline gives CDR1 MNHNS, CDR2 SASEGT. Between the trimmed V and J ends, which lost 8 bases and 4 bases, there was a span of 20 bases.

This clonotype has at least ten counts. This sequence joins TRBV4-2 and TRBJ2-7; 13 nucleotides line up with TRBD2. Per germline, CDR1 LGHNA and CDR2 YNFKEQ. V trimming: 3 bases; J trimming: 4 bases; junction bases outside the gene matches: 12. The CDR3 is 18 amino acids. The CDR3 loop is CASSHVRWTSGGFYEQYF. The CDR3 nucleotides read TGTGCCAGCAGCCACGTCCGGTGGACTAGCGGGGGTTTTTACGAGCAGTACTTC.